These 11 T cell receptor beta chains share one sample of origin, sequenced in a study of regulatory T cells in long-lasting Graves disease. Documented time point: newly diagnosed GD, antithyroid drugs for less than 3 months. Scientists built the TCR library using RNA that was extracted from PBMCs. Arm-PCR with iRepertoire HTBI primers amplified the CDR3 regions for these TCR beta libraries. TCRdb called the multiplex PCR reads again in MiXCR, with one record for every CDR3 protein. The sample has 200,000 to 250,000 distinct CDR3 sequences, roughly 19% seen once. These data were also filed under a second study, of T cells in Graves' hyperthyroidism and ophthalmopathy.

Source: peripheral blood mononuclear cells (PBMCs), taken at new diagnosis, from a patient treated with antithyroid drugs. The source of these receptors is a woman aged 25 to 39 with Graves disease.

This clonotype was picked up many times. The CDR3 sequence is CASSLDNEQFF. The CDR3 nucleotides read TGTGCCAGCAGCCTCGACAATGAGCAGTTCTTC. The chain employs TRBV11-2 and TRBJ2-1; D is uncertain. CDR1 is SGHAT, CDR2 FQNNGV, per germline. Trimming cost V 5 bases and J 5 bases, with 4 bases left between them. The CDR3 runs 11 residues.

The CDR3 bases are TGCGCCAGCAGCTACCCCACTAGCACAGATACGCAGTATTTT. This gives the protein CASSYPTSTDTQYF. The chain uses TRBV5-1 and TRBJ2-3, with no clear D. V was cut by 3 bases and J by 0 bases, with 8 bases left in between. The CDR3 extends over 14 amino acids. The germline V gene encodes CDR1 SGHRS and CDR2 YFSETQ.

This clonotype appeared many times. The V call is TRBV11-2, the J call TRBJ2-7; no reliable D call. V lost 1 base and J lost 5, with 15 bases in between. This CDR3 contains 15 residues. Per germline, CDR1 SGHAT and CDR2 FQNNGV. CDR3 DNA sequence: TGTGCCAGCAGCTTAGTGGTATGGCAGGCCCACGAGCAGTACTTC. Protein product: CASSLVVWQAHEQYF.

This clonotype has ten or more counts. This chain uses TRBV20-1 with TRBJ2-5; 7 bases map to TRBD2. Germline V gene data show CDR1 as DFQATT and CDR2 as SNEGSKA (reference sequence). V shed 0 bases, J shed 2 bases, and the junction held 6 bases outside the gene matches. The CDR3 sequence is 15 residues long. The CDR3 bases are TGCAGTGCTAGAGATACGACTAGCCCACAAGAGACCCAGTACTTC. This sequence encodes CSARDTTSPQETQYF.

This chain links TRBV6-2 or TRBV6-3 with TRBJ2-7; D may be TRBD2 (6 bases). This CDR3 contains 13 residues. Germline values: CDR1 MNHEY, CDR2 SVGEGT. The V and J ends lost 6 bases and 2 bases respectively, with 11 bases between them. CDR3 nucleotide sequence: TGTGCCAGCAGCCGGGACTCGACCTACGAGCAGTACTTC. It is translated as CASSRDSTYEQYF.

This clonotype came up many times. The chain joins TRBV30 to TRBJ1-5; D is undetermined. CDR1 and CDR2 (germline): GTSNPN, SVGIG (reference sequence). The CDR3 runs to 12 residues. Trimming removed 4 bases from V and 2 bases from J, with 6 bases in between. The CDR3, as DNA: TGTGCCTGGACAGTAGGCAATCAGCCCCAGCATTTT. Translated: CAWTVGNQPQHF.

The table lists this clonotype with many counts. The chain recombines TRBV30 with TRBJ1-2, with D possibly TRBD1 on 5 matching bases. CDR3 length: 16 amino acids. The V end was cut by 3 bases, the J end by 3 bases, with 20 bases between. CDR1 and CDR2 (germline): GTSNPN, SVGIG (reference sequence). The CDR3 DNA is TGTGCCTGGAGCCGAGGCCCATGGAGGGACCACTATGGCTACACCTTC. Its translation: CAWSRGPWRDHYGYTF.

Worth noting for this clonotype: This sequence is one base from a far larger clone and is likely a read error. As the CDR3 is not closed by the conserved phenylalanine or tryptophan, this likely results from a read error. CDR3 loop: CAWDGSRRGETQYS. In DNA, the CDR3 is TGTGCCTGGGACGGAAGCAGGAGGGGAGAGACCCAGTACTCC. V gene TRBV30 combines with J gene TRBJ2-1, with D possibly matching TRBD2 (6 bases). The last part of the DNA fits TRBJ2-5 better; the J call may be wrong. This CDR3 region has 14 residues. Germline V gene lookup returns CDR1 GTSNPN and CDR2 SVGIG (reference sequence).

The chain employs TRBV2 and TRBJ1-3, with D unclear. Germline V lookup: CDR1 SNHLY, CDR2 FYNNEI. Trimming took 6 bases from V and 3 from J, leaving 15 bases between them. The CDR3 runs 15 residues. CDR3 sequence (DNA): TGTGCCAGCAGAGAACGGGCATCTCGTGGAAACACCATATATTTT. This gives the protein CASRERASRGNTIYF.

This clonotype was detected many times. The V and J genes are TRBV2 and TRBJ1-5; D gene uncertain. The CDR3 runs 14 residues. V gave up 3 bases and J gave up 0 bases, with 6 bases separating them. Germline V lookup: CDR1 SNHLY, CDR2 FYNNEI. The CDR3 is CASSDRNSNQPQHF. The CDR3 nucleotides are TGTGCCAGCAGTGACAGGAATAGCAATCAGCCCCAGCATTTT.

This clonotype showed up many times. V gene TRBV28 combines with J gene TRBJ1-6, with TRBD1 matching over 7 bases. The V gene's germline CDR1 is MDHEN and CDR2 SYDVKM. The V gene end was trimmed by 8 bases and the J gene end by 9 bases; junction bases not matched to a gene: 7. CDR3 length equals 13 residues. DNA of the CDR3: TGTGCCAGCGTGAGAGGGGGCTCTTCACCCCTCCACTTT. Residues: CASVRGGSSPLHF.